What follows is one TCR beta chain and its context. This clone was seen once. Its antigen is unknown. Base qualities are not at hand, and no much larger clone is one base apart. These data belong to a study of T cell responses to AZD1222 COVID-19 vaccine (dated by TCRdb to the early 2020s). About the study as a whole: A total of 233 trial participants underwent TCR sequencing, of whom 200 to 220 received two doses of AZD1222 and about 26 received two doses of the MenACWY control vaccine. Trial participants were enrolled by age into subgroups of 18-55, 56-69 and 70-plus years, and about 150, 27 and 61 TCR-sequenced participants, respectively, were included in these subgroups. Summary of the overall study and its limitations: Because no samples from the day 14 peak response were available, repertoires could be characterized only after the peak T cell response. Reportedly, close to half of the unique spike-specific TCRs recognized epitopes lying outside the regions that are mutated in the B.1.351 and B.1.1.7 variants. Conclusions about previously exposed vaccinees are limited, since just 5 or 6 AZD1222 recipients were seropositive for SARS-CoV-2 at baseline. The vaccine-associated CD4 TCRs covered the entire spike protein, and the dominant responses fell in regions 160-218 and 743-854. A significant rise in spike-specific TCR breadth and depth was observed after two AZD1222 doses relative to day 0 and relative to MenACWY recipients. In the small 56-69-year group, the increase in depth fell short of significance, most likely because of low power. Participants were mostly white British and included more females than males, and it was suggested by the authors that clonal diversity may have been underestimated.

The CDR3 runs 17 residues from the cysteine to the phenylalanine. The DNA shown is the 51-base CDR3, in frame from base 1. Looking up the germline V gene (reference sequence) yields CDR1 MNHEY and CDR2 SMNVEV. V gives up 6 bases and J gives up 0 bases, and the segment between their germline ends measures 18 bases. The CDR3 regions of human TCRbeta chains were subjected to immunosequencing. The study's own analysis went as follows. TCRs in the repertoires were matched against a reference library of SARS-CoV-2-specific TCRs that had been generated with the MIRA antigen-specificity platform. Breadth was defined as the fraction of unique TCRs that were SARS-CoV-2-associated, and depth was defined as the fraction of total T cells that were SARS-CoV-2-associated. Each spike-specific TCR was assigned to its reactive spike region and to a CD4 or CD8 class using the MIRA data. Log10-transformed breadth and depth values were compared by one-way ANOVA with Sidak's multiple comparisons tests. TCRdb re-hosts the immuneACCESS table, in-frame sequences only. Its copies lack some clones; in the studies checked, an unresolved V gene accounts for under half of them, and the cause for the rest is not known. V, J and clone size were drawn from that table, and D and trimming were deduced from the DNA. For this sample the table gives 100,000 to 140,000 clones, of which around 90% were detected only once. Roughly 6.2% of the sample goes to the ten largest clones.

This specimen's time point label, interpreted: about 28 days (+/-7) after the second vaccine dose. Because spike-specific TCR depth and breadth did not differ between the two schedules, AZD1222 recipients who got a second dose at roughly 4 weeks were pooled with those who got a second dose at roughly 12 weeks. The vaccinee samples were drawn from two UK trials, COV001 and COV002, one of which was a single-blind randomized controlled phase 2/3 trial testing AZD1222 (ChAdOx1 nCoV-19) in healthy adults. Trial participant PBMC samples were collected at day 0 and day 28 after the second dose for TCRbeta chain sequencing.

Recombination linked TRBV27 to TRBJ2-4, with the identity of the D gene unclear. The sequence was collected from an adult who received the AZD1222 COVID-19 vaccine. The sequencing here drew on peripheral blood, taken 28 days after the second AZD1222 dose. The DNA sequence is given as TGTGCCAGCAGACCCGACACCCAAGGAATAGCCAAAAACATTCAGTACTTC. It codes for CASRPDTQGIAKNIQYF.